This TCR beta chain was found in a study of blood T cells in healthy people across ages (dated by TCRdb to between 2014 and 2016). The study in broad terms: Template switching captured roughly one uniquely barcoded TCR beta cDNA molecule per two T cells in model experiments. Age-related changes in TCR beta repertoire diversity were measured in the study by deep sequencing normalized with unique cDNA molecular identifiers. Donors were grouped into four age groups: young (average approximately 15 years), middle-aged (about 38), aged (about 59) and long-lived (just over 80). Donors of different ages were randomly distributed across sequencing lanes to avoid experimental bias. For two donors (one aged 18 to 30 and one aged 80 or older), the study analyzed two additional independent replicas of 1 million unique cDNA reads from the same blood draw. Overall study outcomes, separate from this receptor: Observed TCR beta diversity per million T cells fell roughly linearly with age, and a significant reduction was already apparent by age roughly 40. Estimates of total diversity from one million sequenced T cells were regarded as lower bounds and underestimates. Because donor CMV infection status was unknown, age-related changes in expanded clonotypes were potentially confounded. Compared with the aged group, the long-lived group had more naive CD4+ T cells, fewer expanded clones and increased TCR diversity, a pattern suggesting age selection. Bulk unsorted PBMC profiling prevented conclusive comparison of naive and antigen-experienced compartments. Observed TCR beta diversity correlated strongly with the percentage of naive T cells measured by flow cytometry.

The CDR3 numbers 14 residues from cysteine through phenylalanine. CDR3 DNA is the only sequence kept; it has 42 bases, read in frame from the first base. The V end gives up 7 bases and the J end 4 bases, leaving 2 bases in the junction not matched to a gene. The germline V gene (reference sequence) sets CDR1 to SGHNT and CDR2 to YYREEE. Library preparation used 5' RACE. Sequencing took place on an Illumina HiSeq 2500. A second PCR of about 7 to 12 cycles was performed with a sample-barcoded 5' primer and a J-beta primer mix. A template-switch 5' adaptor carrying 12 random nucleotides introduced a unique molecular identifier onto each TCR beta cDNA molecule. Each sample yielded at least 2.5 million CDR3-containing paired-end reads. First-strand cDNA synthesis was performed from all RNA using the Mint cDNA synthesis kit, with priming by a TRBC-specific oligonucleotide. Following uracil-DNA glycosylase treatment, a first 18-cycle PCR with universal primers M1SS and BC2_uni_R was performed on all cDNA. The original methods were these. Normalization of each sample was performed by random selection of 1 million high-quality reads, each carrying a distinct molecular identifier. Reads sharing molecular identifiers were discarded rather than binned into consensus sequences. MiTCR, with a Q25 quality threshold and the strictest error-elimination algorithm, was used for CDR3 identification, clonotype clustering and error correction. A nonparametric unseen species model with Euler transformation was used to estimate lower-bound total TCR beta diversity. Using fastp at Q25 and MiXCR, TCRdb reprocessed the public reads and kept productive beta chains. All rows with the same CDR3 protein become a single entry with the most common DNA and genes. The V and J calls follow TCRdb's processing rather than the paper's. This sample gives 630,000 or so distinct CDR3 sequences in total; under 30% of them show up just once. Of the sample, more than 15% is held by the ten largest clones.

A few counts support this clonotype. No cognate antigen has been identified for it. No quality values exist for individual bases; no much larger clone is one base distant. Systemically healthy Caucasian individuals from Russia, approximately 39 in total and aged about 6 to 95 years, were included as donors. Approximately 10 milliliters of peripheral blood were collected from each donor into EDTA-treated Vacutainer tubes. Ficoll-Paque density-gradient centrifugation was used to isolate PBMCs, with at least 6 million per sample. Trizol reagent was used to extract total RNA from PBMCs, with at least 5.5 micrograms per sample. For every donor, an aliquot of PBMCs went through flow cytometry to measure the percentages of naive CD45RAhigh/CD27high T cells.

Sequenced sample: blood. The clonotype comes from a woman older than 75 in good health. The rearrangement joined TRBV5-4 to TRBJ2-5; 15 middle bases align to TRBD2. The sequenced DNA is TGTGCCAGCGGACTAGCGGGGGGGCGAGAGACCCAGTACTTC. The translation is CASGLAGGRETQYF.